What follows describes a single T cell receptor beta chain. The antigen is undetermined. This sample is part of a study of cytomegalovirus exposure and HLA in healthy donors. There are 14 residues in the CDR3. The ends were cut back, 4 bases at V and 5 bases at J, with 15 bases in the middle. Germline CDR1 is SGDLS and CDR2 is YYNGEE. Study results and caveats: In a later analysis, compared with equally common non-associated chains, HLA-associated beta chains were more expanded. It was confirmed in vitro that a few of the CMV-associated chains were specific for CMV antigens. Most of the TCR beta V segments (in an earlier analysis) were productive either about 87% or about 30% of the time. As immune exposure information, only CMV serostatus was available.

Both 60 Vbeta primers and 13 Jbeta primers went into the PCR. Repertoires were generated with immunoSEQ multiplex PCR, while TCRdb's copy carries only in-frame clones and drops some. The sample yields approximately 160,000 clones, 75% to 85% seen once. The V gene is TRBV9, the J gene TRBJ1-1, with a possible D match to TRBD1 (6 bases). Sequencing was performed on PBMCs. The origin of this receptor is a woman aged 50 to 65 in good health and CMV-seropositive. For the CDR3, the DNA is TGTGCCAGCAGCTTGGACAGCCGAGGGACTGAAGCTTTCTTT. It translates to CASSLDSRGTEAFF.